Listed below are T cell receptor beta chains from one sample, sequenced in a study of CD8+ T cells in alopecia areata. The table came from immunoSEQ multiplex PCR; TCRdb's copy has only in-frame clones and leaves some out. In the table there are over 95,000 clones, 56% of which are singletons. Source: CD4+ T cells sorted from blood, taken at week 24, from a patient treated with tofacitinib. The source is a human donor with alopecia areata. The CDR3 runs from the conserved cysteine through the conserved F or W. A D gene is named only where the DNA matches it firmly. Part of the rows lack a size; the others show once, few, many or a class for expanded clones.

cdr3_length clone_size j_call d_call v_call cdr3_aa cdr3_nt
13 . TRBJ2-7 . TRBV6-5 CASSTTQGYEQYF TGTGCCAGCAGTACGACCCAAGGCTACGAGCAGTACTTC
15 few TRBJ2-1 TRBD1 TRBV5-1 CASSRGQGQYNEQFF TGCGCCAGCAGCCGAGGACAGGGGCAATACAATGAGCAGTTCTTC
16 . TRBJ2-3 TRBD2 TRBV2 CASSAGTSGATDTQYF TGTGCCAGCAGTGCGGGGACTAGCGGGGCGACAGATACGCAGTATTTT
14 once TRBJ2-2 TRBD1 TRBV6-1 CAAWEQGRTGELFF TGTGCCGCATGGGAACAGGGGCGGACCGGGGAGCTGTTTTTT
13 once TRBJ1-1 . TRBV29-1 CRAVDSSNTEAFF TGCAGGGCCGTAGACAGCTCGAACACTGAAGCTTTCTTT
10 . TRBJ1-2 . TRBV30 CAWDSVGYTF TGTGCCTGGGACTCAGTAGGCTACACCTTC
17 . TRBJ2-7 TRBD2 TRBV5-1 CASSSQTLAGGTPQQYF TGCGCCAGCAGCTCCCAGACCTTAGCGGGGGGAACCCCCCAGCAGTACTTC
18 . TRBJ2-6 TRBD1 TRBV13 CASSPRTGGDSGANVLTF TGTGCCAGCAGCCCCAGGACAGGGGGTGACTCTGGGGCCAACGTCCTGACTTTC
14 . TRBJ1-1 . TRBV5-4 CASSSLGMNTEAFF TGTGCCAGCAGCTCCTTAGGTATGAACACTGAAGCTTTCTTT
13 . TRBJ1-1 . TRBV6-5 CASSMSSGREAFF TGTGCCAGCAGTATGAGTTCGGGGCGTGAAGCTTTCTTT
12 . TRBJ2-5 . TRBV7-2 CASSLMRETQYF TGTGCCAGCAGCTTAATGCGAGAGACCCAGTACTTC
15 . TRBJ1-1 . TRBV28 CASSRHPIMNTEAFF TGTGCCAGCAGTCGCCATCCGATAATGAACACTGAAGCTTTCTTT
13 . TRBJ2-5 . TRBV7-2 CASSPPLGETQYF TGTGCCAGCAGCCCCCCCCTGGGAGAGACCCAGTACTTC
13 . TRBJ1-1 . TRBV6-5 CASIDRLNTEAFF TGTGCCAGCATAGACAGGTTGAACACTGAAGCTTTCTTT
15 few TRBJ2-7 . TRBV7-2 CASTSGWAGAYEQYF TGTGCCAGCACCTCAGGGTGGGCAGGGGCCTACGAGCAGTACTTC
15 . TRBJ1-6 . TRBV11-1 CASSSRRGNNSPLHF TGTGCCAGCAGCTCCAGGAGGGGAAATAATTCACCCCTCCACTTT
13 . TRBJ1-2 . TRBV29-1 CSVVKGANYGYTF TGCAGCGTTGTCAAGGGGGCTAACTATGGCTACACCTTC
15 few TRBJ2-7 TRBD1 TRBV7-2 CASSLVGQGIGEQYF TGTGCCAGCAGCTTAGTAGGACAGGGAATAGGCGAGCAGTACTTC